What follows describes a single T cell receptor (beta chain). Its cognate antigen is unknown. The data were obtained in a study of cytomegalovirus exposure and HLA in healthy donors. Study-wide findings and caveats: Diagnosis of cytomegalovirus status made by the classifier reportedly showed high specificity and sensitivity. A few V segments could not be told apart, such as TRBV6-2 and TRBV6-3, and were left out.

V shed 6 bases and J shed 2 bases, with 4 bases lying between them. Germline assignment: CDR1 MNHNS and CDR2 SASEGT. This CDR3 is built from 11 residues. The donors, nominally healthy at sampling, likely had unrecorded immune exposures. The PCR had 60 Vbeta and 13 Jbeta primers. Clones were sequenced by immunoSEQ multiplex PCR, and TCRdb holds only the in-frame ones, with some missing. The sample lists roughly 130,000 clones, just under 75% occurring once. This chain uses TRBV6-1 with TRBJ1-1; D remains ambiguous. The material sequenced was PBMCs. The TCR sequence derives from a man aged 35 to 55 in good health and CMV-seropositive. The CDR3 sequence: CASSKNTEAFF. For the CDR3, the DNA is TGTGCCAGCAGCAAAAACACTGAAGCTTTCTTT.